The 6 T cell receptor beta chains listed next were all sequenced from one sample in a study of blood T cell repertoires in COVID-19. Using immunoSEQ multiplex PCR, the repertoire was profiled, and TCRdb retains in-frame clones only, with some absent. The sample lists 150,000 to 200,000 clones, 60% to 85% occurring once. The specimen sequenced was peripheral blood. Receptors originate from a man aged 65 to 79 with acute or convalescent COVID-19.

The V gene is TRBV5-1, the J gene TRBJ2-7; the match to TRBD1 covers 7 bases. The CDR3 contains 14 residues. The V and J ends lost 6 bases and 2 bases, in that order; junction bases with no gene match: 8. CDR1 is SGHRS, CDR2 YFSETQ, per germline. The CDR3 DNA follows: TGCGCCAGCACCCCACAGGGGCTGACCTACGAGCAGTACTTC. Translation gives CASTPQGLTYEQYF.

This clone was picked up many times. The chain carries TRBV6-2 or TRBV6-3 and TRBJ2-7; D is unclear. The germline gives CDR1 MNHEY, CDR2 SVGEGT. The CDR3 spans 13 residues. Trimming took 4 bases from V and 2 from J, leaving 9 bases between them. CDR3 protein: CASSLNSAYEQYF. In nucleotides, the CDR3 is TGTGCCAGCAGTTTGAACTCCGCCTACGAGCAGTACTTC.

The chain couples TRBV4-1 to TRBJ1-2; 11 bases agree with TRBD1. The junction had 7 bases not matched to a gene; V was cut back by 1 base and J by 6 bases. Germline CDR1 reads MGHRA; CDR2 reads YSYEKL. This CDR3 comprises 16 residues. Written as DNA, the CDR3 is TGCGCCAGCAGCCAAGCGGCGGACAGGGGGCTTAATGGCTACACCTTC. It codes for CASSQAADRGLNGYTF.

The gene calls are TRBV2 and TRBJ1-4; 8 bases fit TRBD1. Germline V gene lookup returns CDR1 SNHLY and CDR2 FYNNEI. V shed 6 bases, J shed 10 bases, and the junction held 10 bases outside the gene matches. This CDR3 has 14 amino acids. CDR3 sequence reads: CASSDRTGRSKLFF. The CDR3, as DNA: TGTGCCAGCAGCGACCGGACAGGGCGTTCAAAACTGTTTTTT. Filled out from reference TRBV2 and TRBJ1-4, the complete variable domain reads EPEVTQTPSHQVTQMGQEVILRCVPISNHLYFYWYRQILGQKVEFLVSFYNNEISEKSEIFDDQFSVERPDGSNFTLKIRSTKLEDSAMYFCASSDRTGRSKLFFGSGTQLSVL.

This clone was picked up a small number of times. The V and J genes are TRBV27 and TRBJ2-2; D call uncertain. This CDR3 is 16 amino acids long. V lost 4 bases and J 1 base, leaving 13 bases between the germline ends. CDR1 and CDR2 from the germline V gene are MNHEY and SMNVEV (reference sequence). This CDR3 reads CASSSEIAVNTGELFF. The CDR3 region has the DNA TGTGCCAGCAGTTCAGAAATAGCAGTGAACACCGGGGAGCTGTTTTTT.

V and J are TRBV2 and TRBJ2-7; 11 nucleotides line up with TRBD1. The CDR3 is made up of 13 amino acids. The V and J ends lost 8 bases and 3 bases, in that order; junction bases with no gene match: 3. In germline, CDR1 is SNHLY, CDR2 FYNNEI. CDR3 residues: CASSGTGGYEQYF. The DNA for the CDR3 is TGTGCCAGCTCGGGGACAGGGGGCTACGAGCAGTACTTC. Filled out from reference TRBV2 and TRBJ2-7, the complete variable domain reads EPEVTQTPSHQVTQMGQEVILRCVPISNHLYFYWYRQILGQKVEFLVSFYNNEISEKSEIFDDQFSVERPDGSNFTLKIRSTKLEDSAMYFCASSGTGGYEQYFGPGTRLTVT.